This T cell receptor beta chain came from a study of blood T cell repertoires in COVID-19. Study-wide context: Acute and convalescent COVID-19 specimens originated in the United States, Italy and Spain. T cells, B-cell-depleted T cells, or PBMCs supplied cDNA or gDNA.

CDR1 SGHRS and CDR2 YFSETQ come from the germline V gene. The CDR3 covers 13 residues. Trimming stripped 5 bases from V and 6 bases from J, with 9 bases between. Original methodology: Estimates of nucleated cell counts were drawn from the amplification of reference gene primers. Data came from immunoSEQ multiplex PCR; TCRdb stores just in-frame clones and leaves some out. V and J calls and clone size are those listed in that table; D and trimming were worked out from the DNA. The sample contains 120,000 to 150,000 clones, about 85% of which appear only once. The sample was peripheral blood. The chain employs TRBV5-1 and TRBJ1-6; perhaps TRBD1 as D (5 bases). This sequence was found in a human donor with acute or convalescent COVID-19. The donor label of this sample is uncertain. DNA of the CDR3: TGCGCCAGCAGGACAGACTTTAATTCACCCCTCCACTTT. Its translation is CASRTDFNSPLHF.